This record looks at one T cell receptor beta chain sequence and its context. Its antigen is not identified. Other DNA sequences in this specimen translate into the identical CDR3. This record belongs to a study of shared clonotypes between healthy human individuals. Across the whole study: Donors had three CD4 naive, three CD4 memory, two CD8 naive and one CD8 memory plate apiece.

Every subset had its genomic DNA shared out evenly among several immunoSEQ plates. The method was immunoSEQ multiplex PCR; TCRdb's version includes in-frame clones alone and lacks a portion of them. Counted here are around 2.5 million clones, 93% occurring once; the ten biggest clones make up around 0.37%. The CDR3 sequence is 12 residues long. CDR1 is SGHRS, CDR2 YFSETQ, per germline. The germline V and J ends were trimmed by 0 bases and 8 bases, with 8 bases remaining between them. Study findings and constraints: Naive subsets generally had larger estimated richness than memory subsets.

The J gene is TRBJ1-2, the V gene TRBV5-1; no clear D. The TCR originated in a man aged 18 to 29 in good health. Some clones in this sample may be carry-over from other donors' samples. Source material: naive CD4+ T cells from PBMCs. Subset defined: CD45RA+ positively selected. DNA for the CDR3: TGCGCCAGCAGCTTGGCTGGGGAAGGCTACACCTTC. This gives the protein CASSLAGEGYTF. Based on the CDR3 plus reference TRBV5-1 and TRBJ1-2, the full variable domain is KAGVTQTPRYLIKTRGQQVTLSCSPISGHRSVSWYQQTPGQGLQFLFEYFSETQRNKGNFPGRFSGRQFSNSRSEMNVSTLELGDSALYLCASSLAGEGYTFGSGTRLTVV.